This T cell receptor beta chain emerged from a study of T-cell reconstitution after alpha-beta-depleted transplantation in children. The authors prepared the TCRbeta library with unique molecular identifiers. TCRdb re-analysed the PCR reads in MiXCR, keeping a single row per CDR3 protein. The repertoire holds hundreds of thousands of distinct CDR3 sequences, with 10% to 15% as singletons. This clonotype has a handful of counts. Losses at the gene ends were 0 bases for V and 7 bases for J; bases not matched to a gene: 12. The CDR3 has 18 amino acids. CDR1 and CDR2 (germline): LGHNA, YSLEER. The sequence was obtained from a male patient younger than 18 who had a stem cell transplant for acute myeloid leukemia, so the T cells may come from the graft donor. The chain employs TRBV4-3 and TRBJ2-1; TRBD2 matches 10 bases. This material consisted of PBMCs, mostly from graft donor cells, taken 360 days after TCRalphabeta/CD19-depleted stem cell transplant. CDR3 residues: CASSQDLSRASGRNEQFF. The CDR3 coding sequence is TGCGCCAGCAGCCAAGATTTATCTCGGGCTAGCGGGAGAAATGAGCAGTTCTTC.